This T cell receptor beta chain was sequenced in a study of regulatory dendritic cells for organ transplantation. Sorted T cells were CFSE-labeled and cultured approximately five days with allogeneic regulatory or mature dendritic cells at 1:10. FACS sorted CD4+ or CD8+ T cells into CD45RA+ naive and CD45RO+ memory. The data were produced by immunoSEQ multiplex PCR, yet TCRdb's version contains in-frame clones alone and is incomplete. The sample yields roughly 23,000 clones, 65% to 90% seen once. Details on this clone: No antigen is known for it.

The CDR3 runs 11 residues. With 3 bases removed from V and 12 bases from J, the gap between germline ends came to 12 bases. Per the germline V gene, CDR1 is GTSNPN and CDR2 is SVGIG (reference sequence). Findings and limits, study-wide: Naive CD4+ and CD8+ repertoires were highly diverse; memory CD8+ was most oligoclonal.

The clonotype was recovered from a human donor in good health. Input material: naive CD4+ T cells from blood cultured with dendritic cells. Noted subset: CD45RA+ naive T cells. The chain links TRBV30 to TRBJ2-1; no clear D gene. The CDR3 loop is CAWSAAPGQFF. CDR3 in DNA: TGTGCCTGGAGCGCGGCCCCCGGGCAGTTCTTC. Full variable domain (missing parts from reference TRBV30 and TRBJ2-1): SQTIHQWPATLVQPVGSPLSLECTVEGTSNPNLYWYRQAAGRGLQLLFYSVGIGQISSEVPQNLSASRPQDRQFILSSKKLLLSDSGFYLCAWSAAPGQFFGPGTRLTVL.